Listed below are T cell receptor beta chains from one sample, sequenced in a study of blood T cell repertoires in COVID-19. Sequencing was performed with immunoSEQ multiplex PCR; in TCRdb, only in-frame clones are kept and a portion is missing. The sample consists of nearly 200,000 clones, around 82% of them appearing once. The sequenced sample was PBMCs or T cells enriched from blood (not recorded which). Receptors originate from a man between 35 and 55 years old who had recovered from COVID-19. Each CDR3 is given without its conserved first and last residue. D genes are given only for firm matches. Expanded clones are given a class, and other clones once, few, many or no size at all.

>-|-|TRBV30|TRBJ1-6
AWSVYSWSSYNSPLH
>-|TRBD1|TRBV29-1|TRBJ1-2
SDWKRTGGPNGYT
>-|TRBD1|TRBV5-1|TRBJ1-3
ASSLFGQGVTSGNTIY
>-|TRBD1|TRBV2|TRBJ2-1
ASSRDRGNEQF
>once|TRBD1|TRBV5-1|TRBJ1-6
ASSQDRSSYNSPLH
>once|-|TRBV25-1|TRBJ1-2
ASSESGGRRDGYT
>-|TRBD1|TRBV30|TRBJ1-6
AWSVRTGITYNSPLH
>-|-|TRBV6-5|TRBJ1-1
ASMLRDSLNTEAF
>-|TRBD2|TRBV30|TRBJ2-1
AWSTTLAGDAKF
>-|-|TRBV28|TRBJ1-5
ASSFYREYSNQPQH
>-|TRBD1|TRBV29-1|TRBJ2-3
SVQGTGSSTDTQY
>-|-|TRBV5-4|TRBJ2-3
ASSLSVLGLSTDTQY
>-|TRBD1|TRBV6-2/TRBV6-3|TRBJ1-5
ASSSSDRGGQPQH
>-|-|TRBV12-2|TRBJ1-1
ASRPTLRGQGSSEAF
>-|-|TRBV4-2|TRBJ2-7
ASSHGSLQGVFSYEQY
>-|TRBD1|TRBV5-1|TRBJ1-2
ASSLGQGNHGYT
>-|TRBD1|TRBV4-1|TRBJ1-2
ASSRMGQGNYGYT
>once|-|TRBV3-1/TRBV3-2|TRBJ1-4
ASSQGLLVDRKLF
>-|TRBD2|TRBV2|TRBJ2-3
ASSQTSGGANTQY
>-|-|TRBV12-3/TRBV12-4|TRBJ1-5
ASSPGLVQPQH